Each of the 7 T cell receptor beta chains below was sequenced from the same sample in a study of T-cell reconstitution after alpha-beta-depleted transplantation in children (dated by TCRdb to between 2015 and 2016). Preparation of the library involved PCR. Instrument on record: Illumina HiSeq 2500. TCR library preparation used molecular barcoding, with unique molecular identifiers applied to normalize quantification of the TCRbeta repertoire. TCRdb ran its own pipeline on the public reads, namely fastp trimming at Q25 and MiXCR clone calling, and kept in-frame beta chains. All rows with the same CDR3 protein become a single entry with the most common DNA and genes. Counted in this sample were 200,000 or so distinct CDR3 sequences; roughly 6.3% of them appeared once. Approximately 4.1% of the sample is held by the ten biggest clonotypes. What the treatment or condition label conveys for this sample: allogeneic hematopoietic cell transplantation with graft depleted of TCRalphabeta T cells and CD19 B cells.

Sequenced material: PBMCs, taken before TCRalphabeta/CD19-depleted stem cell transplant. The receptor set was obtained from a girl younger than two with combined immunodeficiency, due to receive a stem cell transplant.

This clonotype has ten or more counts. This chain links TRBV5-5 with TRBJ2-3, with 8 bases lining up with TRBD2. V trimming: 2 bases; J trimming: 5 bases; junction bases outside the gene matches: 4. The CDR3 is made up of 14 amino acids. CDR1 and CDR2 from the germline V gene are SGHKS and YYEKEE (reference sequence). CDR3 nucleotide sequence: TGTGCCAGCAGCTTAGCGGGAGCGGGAGATACGCAGTATTTT. Translation gives CASSLAGAGDTQYF.

This clonotype was counted ten times or more. The chain carries TRBV20-1 and TRBJ2-7; D unclear. V lost 3 bases and J lost 2, with 14 bases in between. The germline V gene encodes CDR1 DFQATT and CDR2 SNEGSKA (reference sequence). The CDR3 covers 14 residues. The CDR3: CSASGRNPPYEQYF. CDR3 DNA sequence: TGCAGTGCTAGTGGCAGGAACCCCCCCTACGAGCAGTACTTC.

This clonotype appeared many times. This chain joins TRBV6-5 and TRBJ2-7, with 9 bases that match TRBD1. The V and J ends lost 2 bases and 0 bases, in that order; junction bases with no gene match: 5. Germline CDR1 reads MNHEY; CDR2 reads SVGAGI. The length of the CDR3 is 16 residues. The chain's CDR3 is CASSYSRDRVSYEQYF. Here the CDR3 DNA reads TGTGCCAGCAGTTACAGCCGGGACAGGGTCTCCTACGAGCAGTACTTC.

The chain uses TRBV7-8 and TRBJ2-3; D gene uncertain. CDR3 length equals 15 residues. Trimming cost V 1 base and J 4 bases, with 12 bases left between them. Germline V CDR1 and CDR2: SGHVS, FQNEAQ. CDR3 sequence: CASSLGWGSADTQYF. In nucleotides, the CDR3 is TGTGCCAGCAGCTTAGGTTGGGGAAGTGCAGATACGCAGTATTTT.

The chain combines TRBV7-2 with TRBJ1-5; D remains ambiguous. Germline CDR1 SGHTA, CDR2 FQGNSA. Trimming removed 5 bases at V and 2 bases at J, with 19 bases between. The CDR3 is 17 residues long. The CDR3 nucleotides are TGTGCCAGCAGCCCCCTAGGCCGGACGGCAGGCAATCAGCCCCAGCATTTT. It is translated as CASSPLGRTAGNQPQHF.

This clonotype was observed at least ten times. V is TRBV9 and J is TRBJ2-1; the match to TRBD1 covers 7 bases. This CDR3 contains 15 residues. V was clipped by 4 bases and J by 3 bases; unmatched bases: 7. Germline assignment: CDR1 SGDLS and CDR2 YYNGEE. Written as DNA, the CDR3 is TGTGCCAGCAGCACCGGGGACAGCCTCTACAATGAGCAGTTCTTC. Translated: CASSTGDSLYNEQFF.

This clonotype appeared many times. The chain joins TRBV18 to TRBJ2-7, with 8 bases that match TRBD1. CDR1 KGHSH and CDR2 LQKENI come from the germline V gene. The CDR3 extends over 14 amino acids. Trimming took 1 base from V and 2 from J; bases not matched to a gene: 1. CDR3 amino acids: CASSPLDRAYEQYF. DNA for the CDR3: TGTGCCAGCTCACCACTGGACAGGGCCTACGAGCAGTACTTC.